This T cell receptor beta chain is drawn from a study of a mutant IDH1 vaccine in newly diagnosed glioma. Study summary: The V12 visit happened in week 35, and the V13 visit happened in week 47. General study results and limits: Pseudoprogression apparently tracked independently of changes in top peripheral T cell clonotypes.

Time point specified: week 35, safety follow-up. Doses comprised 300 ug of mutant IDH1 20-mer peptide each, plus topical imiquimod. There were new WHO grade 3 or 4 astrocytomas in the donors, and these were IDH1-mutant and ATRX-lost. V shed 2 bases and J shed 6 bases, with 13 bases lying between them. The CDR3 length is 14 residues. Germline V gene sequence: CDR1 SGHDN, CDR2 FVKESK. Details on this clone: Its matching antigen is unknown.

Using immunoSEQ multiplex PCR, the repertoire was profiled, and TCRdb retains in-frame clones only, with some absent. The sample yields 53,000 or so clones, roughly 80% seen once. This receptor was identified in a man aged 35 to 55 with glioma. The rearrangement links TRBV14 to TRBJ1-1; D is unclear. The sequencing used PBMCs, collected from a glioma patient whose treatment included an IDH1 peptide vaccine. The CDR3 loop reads CASSQLEQFSEAFF. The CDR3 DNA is TGTGCCAGCAGCCAACTCGAACAATTTTCTGAAGCTTTCTTT.